This T cell receptor beta chain was sequenced for a study of T-cell memory formation after mild COVID-19. TCRdb re-called the 5' RACE reads with MiXCR, one entry per CDR3 protein. In the table there are about 340,000 distinct CDR3 sequences, approximately 15% of which are singletons. The CDR3 has 17 amino acids. Trimming shortened V by 1 base and J by 2 bases, and 14 bases separated the two germline ends. From germline, CDR1 is LGHNA and CDR2 YSLEER. The J gene is TRBJ2-2, the V gene TRBV4-3; D not certain. This receptor was identified in a man aged 18 to 30 who had mild COVID-19 (a few samples of this study predate the infection). Cell type and time point are not known. The sample comprised PBMCs or a T cell subset sorted from them (not recorded which). CDR3 residues: CASSQGVLWVNTGELFF. The CDR3 coding sequence is TGCGCCAGCAGCCAAGGGGTACTGTGGGTTAACACCGGGGAGCTGTTTTTT.